These T cell receptor beta chains were read from a single sample in a study of shared clonotypes between healthy human individuals. This table comes from immunoSEQ multiplex PCR, and its TCRdb copy is limited to in-frame clones, with some not included. This sample carries around 180,000 clones, 85% to 95% of them seen once, and the ten largest clones take around 0.067%. Sequenced input: naive CD4+ T cells sorted from blood. These receptors originate from a woman in her 30s in good health. CDR3s include the opening cysteine and the closing phenylalanine or tryptophan.

>14|TRBJ2-1|TRBV28
CASSSTRGWYEQFF
>15|TRBJ1-3|TRBV6-1
CASSGAGETGNTIYF
>13|TRBJ2-3|TRBV19
CASRGTLTDTQYF
>13|TRBJ1-5|TRBV7-2
CASSLGENQPQHF
>14|TRBJ2-7|TRBV9
CASSVAQESYEQYF
>12|TRBJ2-7|TRBV28
CASNVWGYEQYF
>15|TRBJ2-1|TRBV15
CATSTRDRGLYEQFF
>15|NA|TRBV18
CASSHPTSGTYEQYF
>12|NA|TRBV6-5
CASSRLAHEQYF
>17|TRBJ2-6|TRBV4-1
CASSQVPGKSGANVLTF
>11|TRBJ2-7|TRBV5-4
CASSESYEQYF
>14|TRBJ1-5|TRBV6-1
CASSDRVANQPQHF
>12|TRBJ1-1|TRBV6-6
CASSLKNTEAFF
>11|TRBJ2-5|TRBV5-1
CASTSGETQYF
>16|TRBJ2-1|TRBV11-2
CASSPLRDPIYNEQFF
>16|TRBJ2-2|TRBV7-3
CASSPGGLANTGELFF
>16|TRBJ2-7|TRBV18
CASSPGLAGGPDEQYF
>15|TRBJ2-7|TRBV9
CASSVEEGPLREQYF
>13|TRBJ1-1|TRBV28
CASFPAGGTEAFF
>15|TRBJ2-7|TRBV27
CASSPRAGGPNEQYF
>15|TRBJ1-1|TRBV4-1
CASSQAGAKRNEAFF
>15|TRBJ2-1|TRBV29-1
CSVGGSGSSYNEQFF
>15|TRBJ2-7|TRBV7-2
CASSSDGLPADEQYF
>12|TRBJ2-1|TRBV12-5
CASGRNYNEQFF
>14|TRBJ2-7|TRBV11-2
CASSLREGWYEQYF
>15|TRBJ1-5|TRBV9
CASSVVGDRVQPQHF
>15|TRBJ1-4|TRBV7-9
CASSLLTGGNEKLFF
>14|TRBJ1-1|TRBV10-3
CAISAAGKWGEAFF
>14|TRBJ2-1|TRBV27
CASSLGTSYNEQFF
>13|TRBJ1-5|TRBV19
CASSQPGNQPQHF
>14|TRBJ2-7|TRBV5-1
CASSAPSGSFEQYF